The clone carrying this T cell receptor (beta chain) was seen only a few times. The antigen is undetermined. These data originate in a study of blood T cells in healthy people across ages. Whole-study context: Template-switching capture recovered about one barcoded beta molecule per two T cells.

The use of a sample-barcoded 5' primer and a J-beta primer mix characterized a second PCR of roughly 6 to 12 cycles. Each sample provided no less than 2.5 million CDR3-containing paired-end reads. In TCRdb, the 5' RACE reads were re-called with MiXCR into one record per CDR3 protein. Of 1.5 million to 2 million distinct CDR3 sequences in the sample, around 50% were seen once. Trimming took 0 bases from V and 4 from J, leaving 23 bases between them. The germline CDR1 and CDR2 sequences are LGHNA and YSLEER. There are 19 residues in the CDR3. Study conclusions and caveats: Roughly linear declines in TCR beta diversity per million T cells occurred with age. Versus aged donors, long-lived donors had higher diversity and more naive CD4+ cells.

The receptor's source is a woman aged 35 to 49 in good health. This chain uses TRBV4-3 with TRBJ2-3; possible D gene TRBD2, 6 bases. Sequencing was done on a sample of blood. The CDR3 here is CASSQDGGTADPYADTQYF. CDR3 bases: TGCGCCAGCAGCCAAGATGGGGGGACGGCGGACCCGTATGCAGATACGCAGTATTTT.